This T cell receptor beta chain was obtained from a study of blood T cells in healthy people across ages. Sample-barcoded 5' priming and a J-beta primer mix drove a second PCR of about 6 to 12 cycles. TCRdb re-called the 5' RACE reads with MiXCR, one entry per CDR3 protein. The sample lists more than 800,000 distinct CDR3 sequences; around 45% were seen once. Trimming removed 4 bases from V and 11 bases from J; junction bases left unmatched: 13. This CDR3 is built from 16 residues. Germline-derived CDR1 and CDR2 are SGHDT and YYEEEE. Sequencing was performed on blood. This sequence was found in a woman aged 55 to 70 in good health. The chain combines TRBV5-6 with TRBJ2-5; TRBD2 agrees at 14 bases. CDR3 in amino acids: CASSLPTSGRALEQYF. In DNA form, the CDR3 reads TGTGCCAGCAGCCTCCCGACTAGCGGGAGGGCCCTAGAGCAGTACTTC. The complete variable domain, with remaining parts taken from reference TRBV5-6 and TRBJ2-5, reads DAGVTQSPTHLIKTRGQQVTLRCSPKSGHDTVSWYQQALGQGPQFIFQYYEEEERQRGNFPDRFSGHQFPNYSSELNVNALLLGDSALYLCASSLPTSGRALEQYFGPGTRLLVL.